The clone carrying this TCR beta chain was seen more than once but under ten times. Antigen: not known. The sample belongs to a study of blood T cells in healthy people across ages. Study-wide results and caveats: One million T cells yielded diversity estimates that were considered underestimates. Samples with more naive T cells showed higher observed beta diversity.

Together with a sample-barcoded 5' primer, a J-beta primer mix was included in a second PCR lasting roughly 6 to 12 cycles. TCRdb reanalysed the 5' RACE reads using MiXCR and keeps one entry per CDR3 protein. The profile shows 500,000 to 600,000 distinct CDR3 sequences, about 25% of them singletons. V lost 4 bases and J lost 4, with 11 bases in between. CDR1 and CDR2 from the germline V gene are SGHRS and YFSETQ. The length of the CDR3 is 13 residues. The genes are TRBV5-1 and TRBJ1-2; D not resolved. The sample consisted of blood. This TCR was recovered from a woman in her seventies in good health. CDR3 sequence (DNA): TGCGCCAGCAGCCTGAATGACGCCTATGGCTACACCTTC. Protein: CASSLNDAYGYTF.